This T cell receptor beta chain was found in a study of shared clonotypes between healthy human individuals. Deep was the level at which the assay was run. The data were produced by immunoSEQ multiplex PCR, yet TCRdb's version contains in-frame clones alone and is incomplete. The table lists under 1 million clones, 96% of them singletons, with less than 0.25% in the top ten. CD45RO negativity and positive selection for CCR7 defined naive CD8 cells, a population that excluded terminally differentiated effector memory CD45RA+ cells. In regard to this clone: Antigen unknown.

This CDR3 has 14 amino acids. The germline V gene encodes CDR1 SGHNT and CDR2 YYREEE (reference sequence). The germline V and J ends were trimmed by 1 base and 5 bases, with 12 bases remaining between them. Overall study results and limits: Richness estimates generally favored naive over memory subsets. Inspection by rarefaction showed sorted-subset sequencing to be incomplete despite large depth.

Sequencing input: naive CD8+ T cells sorted from blood. This sequence joins TRBV5-4 and TRBJ1-1; perhaps TRBD1 as D (5 bases). This clonotype was obtained from a man aged 25-45 years in good health. The CDR3 sequence: CASSLWGWETEAFF. CDR3 nucleotides: TGTGCCAGCAGCTTGTGGGGGTGGGAAACTGAAGCTTTCTTT. The whole variable domain, filled in from reference TRBV5-4 and TRBJ1-1, reads ETGVTQSPTHLIKTRGQQVTLRCSSQSGHNTVSWYQQALGQGPQFIFQYYREEENGRGNFPPRFSGLQFPNYSSELNVNALELDDSALYLCASSLWGWETEAFFGQGTRLTVV.